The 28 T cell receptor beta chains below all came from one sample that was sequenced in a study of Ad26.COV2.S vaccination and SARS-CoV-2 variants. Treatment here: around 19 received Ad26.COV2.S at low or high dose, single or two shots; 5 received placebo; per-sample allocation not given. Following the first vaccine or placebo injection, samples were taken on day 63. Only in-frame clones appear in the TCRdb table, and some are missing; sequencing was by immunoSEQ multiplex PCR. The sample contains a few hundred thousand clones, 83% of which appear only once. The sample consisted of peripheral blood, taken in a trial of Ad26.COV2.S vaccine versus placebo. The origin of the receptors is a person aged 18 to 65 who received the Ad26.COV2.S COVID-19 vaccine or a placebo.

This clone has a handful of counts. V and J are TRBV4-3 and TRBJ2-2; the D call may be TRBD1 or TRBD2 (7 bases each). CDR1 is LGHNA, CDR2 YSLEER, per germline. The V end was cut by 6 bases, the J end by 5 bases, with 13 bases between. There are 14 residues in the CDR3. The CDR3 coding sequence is TGCGCCAGCAGAGGGAGGGGGCGGACCGGGGAGCTGTTTTTT. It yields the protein CASRGRGRTGELFF.

CDR3 region: CASSEFIGAGRSNEQFF. The DNA for the CDR3 is TGCGCCAGCAGTGAGTTTATTGGGGCTGGGAGGAGCAATGAGCAGTTCTTC. V gene TRBV10-1 combines with J gene TRBJ2-1; tentatively, D is TRBD2 (6 bases). This CDR3 spans 17 amino acids. Germline-derived CDR1 and CDR2 are WNHNN and SYGVQD (reference sequence). Trimming cost V 1 base and J 6 bases, with 19 bases left between them.

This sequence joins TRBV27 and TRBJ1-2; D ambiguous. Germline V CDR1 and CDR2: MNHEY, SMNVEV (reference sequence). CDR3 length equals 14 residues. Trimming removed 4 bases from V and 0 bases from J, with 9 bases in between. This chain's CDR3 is CASSSVGANYGYTF. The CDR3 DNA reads TGTGCCAGCAGTTCGGTGGGAGCTAACTATGGCTACACCTTC.

The CDR3 DNA follows: TGTGCCAGCAGCCAACCCTGGGGCTCCTATAATTCACCCCTCCACTTT. This sequence encodes CASSQPWGSYNSPLHF. This chain links TRBV16 with TRBJ1-6; unclear D gene. Germline V gene lookup returns CDR1 KGHSY and CDR2 FQNENV. The CDR3 contains 16 residues. The V end was cut by 2 bases, the J end by 0 bases, with 8 bases between.

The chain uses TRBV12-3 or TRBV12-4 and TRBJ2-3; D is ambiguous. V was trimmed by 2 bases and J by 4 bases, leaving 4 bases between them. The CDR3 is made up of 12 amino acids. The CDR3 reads CASSLIADTQYF. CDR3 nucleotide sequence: TGTGCCAGCAGTTTAATCGCAGATACGCAGTATTTT.

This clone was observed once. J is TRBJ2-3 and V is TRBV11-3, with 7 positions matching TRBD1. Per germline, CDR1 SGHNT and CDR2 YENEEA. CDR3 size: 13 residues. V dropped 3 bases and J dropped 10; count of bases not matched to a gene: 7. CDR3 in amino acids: CASSFTGDPSQYF. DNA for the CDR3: TGTGCCAGCAGCTTCACAGGGGACCCTTCGCAGTATTTT.

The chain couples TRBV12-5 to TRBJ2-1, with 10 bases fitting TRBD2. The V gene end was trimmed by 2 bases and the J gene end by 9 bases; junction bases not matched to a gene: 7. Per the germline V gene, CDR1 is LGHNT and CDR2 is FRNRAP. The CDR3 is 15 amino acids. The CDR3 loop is CASGLRLAGLREQFF. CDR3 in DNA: TGTGCTAGTGGTTTGAGACTAGCGGGTTTACGTGAGCAGTTCTTC. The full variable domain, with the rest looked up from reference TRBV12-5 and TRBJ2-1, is DARVTQTPRHKVTEMGQEVTMRCQPILGHNTVFWYRQTMMQGLELLAYFRNRAPLDDSGMPKDRFSAEMPDATLATLKIQPSEPRDSAVYFCASGLRLAGLREQFFGPGTRLTVL.

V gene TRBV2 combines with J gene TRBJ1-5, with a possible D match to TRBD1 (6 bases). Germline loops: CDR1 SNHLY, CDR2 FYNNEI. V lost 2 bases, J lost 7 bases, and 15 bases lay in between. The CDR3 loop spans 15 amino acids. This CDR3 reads CASSEFEGGVQPQHF. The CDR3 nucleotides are TGTGCCAGCAGTGAATTTGAGGGGGGCGTGCAGCCCCAGCATTTT.

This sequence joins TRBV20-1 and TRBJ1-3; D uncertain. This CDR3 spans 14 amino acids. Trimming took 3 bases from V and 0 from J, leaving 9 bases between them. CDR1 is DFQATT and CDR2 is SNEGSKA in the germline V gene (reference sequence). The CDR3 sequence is CSASSARSGNTIYF. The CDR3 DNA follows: TGCAGTGCTAGTTCGGCCCGCTCTGGAAACACCATATATTTT.

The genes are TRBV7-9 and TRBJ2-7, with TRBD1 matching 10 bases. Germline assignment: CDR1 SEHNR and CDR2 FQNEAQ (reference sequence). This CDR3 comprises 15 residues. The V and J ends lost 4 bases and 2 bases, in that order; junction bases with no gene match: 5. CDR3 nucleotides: TGTGCCAGCAGCTACGGGACAGGGGCGCCCTACGAGCAGTACTTC. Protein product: CASSYGTGAPYEQYF.

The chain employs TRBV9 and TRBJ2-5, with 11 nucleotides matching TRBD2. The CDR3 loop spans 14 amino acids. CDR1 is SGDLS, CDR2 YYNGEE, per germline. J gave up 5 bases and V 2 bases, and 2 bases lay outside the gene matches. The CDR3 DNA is TGTGCCAGCAGCGTTAGCGGGGGGGCTGAGACCCAGTACTTC. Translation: CASSVSGGAETQYF.

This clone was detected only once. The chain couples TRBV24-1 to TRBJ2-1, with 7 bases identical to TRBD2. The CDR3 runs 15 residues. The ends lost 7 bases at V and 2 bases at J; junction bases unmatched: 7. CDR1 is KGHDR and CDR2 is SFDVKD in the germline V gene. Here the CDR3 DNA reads TGTGCCACCAGCTTAACTAGCGCAACCTACAATGAGCAGTTCTTC. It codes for CATSLTSATYNEQFF.

The DNA for the CDR3 is TGTGCCAGCGGGGGGAGGGACAGGTCTAATGAAAAACTGTTTTTT. It specifies CASGGRDRSNEKLFF. This chain connects TRBV6-5 to TRBJ1-4; 8 bases map to TRBD1. The CDR3 is made up of 15 amino acids. With 8 bases clipped from V and 3 bases from J, the junction kept 8 bases outside the gene matches. Germline CDR1 and CDR2: MNHEY and SVGAGI.

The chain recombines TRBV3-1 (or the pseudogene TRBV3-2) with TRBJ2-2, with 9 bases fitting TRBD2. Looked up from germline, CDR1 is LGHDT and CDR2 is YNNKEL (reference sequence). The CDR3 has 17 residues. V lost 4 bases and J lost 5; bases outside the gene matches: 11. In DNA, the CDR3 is TGTGCCAGCAGCCGCCCCAGGGAGCGGGGGGTTACCGGGGAGCTGTTTTTT. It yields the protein CASSRPRERGVTGELFF.

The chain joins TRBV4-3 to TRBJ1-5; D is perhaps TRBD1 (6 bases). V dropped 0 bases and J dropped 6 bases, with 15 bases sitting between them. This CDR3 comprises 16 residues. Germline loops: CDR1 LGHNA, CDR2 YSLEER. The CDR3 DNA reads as TGCGCCAGCAGCCAAGAGCGGGCAGGGGCGGGTCAGCCCCAGCATTTT. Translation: CASSQERAGAGQPQHF.

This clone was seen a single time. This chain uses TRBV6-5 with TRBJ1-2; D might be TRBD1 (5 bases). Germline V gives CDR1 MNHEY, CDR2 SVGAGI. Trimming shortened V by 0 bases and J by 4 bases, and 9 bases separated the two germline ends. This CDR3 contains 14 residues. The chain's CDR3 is CASSYSEGLYGYTF. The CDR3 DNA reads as TGTGCCAGCAGTTACTCGGAGGGGCTCTATGGCTACACCTTC.

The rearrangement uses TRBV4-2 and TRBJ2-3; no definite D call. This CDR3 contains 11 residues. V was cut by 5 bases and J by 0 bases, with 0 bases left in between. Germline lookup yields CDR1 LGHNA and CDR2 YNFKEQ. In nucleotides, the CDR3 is TGTGCCAGCAGCAGCACAGATACGCAGTATTTT. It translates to CASSSTDTQYF.

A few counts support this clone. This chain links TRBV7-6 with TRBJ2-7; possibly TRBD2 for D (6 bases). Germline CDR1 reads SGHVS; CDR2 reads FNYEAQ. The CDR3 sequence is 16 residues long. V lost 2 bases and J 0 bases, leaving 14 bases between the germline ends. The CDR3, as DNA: TGTGCCAGCAGCTTAACTGCGGCGGGGAGCTCCTACGAGCAGTACTTC. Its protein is CASSLTAAGSSYEQYF.

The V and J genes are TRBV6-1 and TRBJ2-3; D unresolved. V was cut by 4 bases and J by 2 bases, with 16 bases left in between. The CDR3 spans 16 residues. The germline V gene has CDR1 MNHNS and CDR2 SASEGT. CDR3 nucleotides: TGTGCCAGCAGTGCCCCCTTGGTGGTGTCCACAGATACGCAGTATTTT. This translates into CASSAPLVVSTDTQYF.

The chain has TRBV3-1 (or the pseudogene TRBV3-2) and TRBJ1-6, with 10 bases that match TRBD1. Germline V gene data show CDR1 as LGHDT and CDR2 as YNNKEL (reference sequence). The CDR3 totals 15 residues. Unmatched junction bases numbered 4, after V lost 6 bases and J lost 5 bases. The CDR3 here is CASRWGTGDNSPLHF. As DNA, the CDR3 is TGTGCCAGCAGATGGGGGACAGGGGATAATTCACCCCTCCACTTT.

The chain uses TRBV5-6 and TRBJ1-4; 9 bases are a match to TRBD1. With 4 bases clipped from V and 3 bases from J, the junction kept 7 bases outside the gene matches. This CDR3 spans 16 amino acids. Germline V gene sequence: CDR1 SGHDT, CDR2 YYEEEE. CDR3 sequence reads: CASSRNRGRSNEKLFF. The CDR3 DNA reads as TGTGCCAGCAGCCGGAACAGGGGGCGGTCTAATGAAAAACTGTTTTTT.

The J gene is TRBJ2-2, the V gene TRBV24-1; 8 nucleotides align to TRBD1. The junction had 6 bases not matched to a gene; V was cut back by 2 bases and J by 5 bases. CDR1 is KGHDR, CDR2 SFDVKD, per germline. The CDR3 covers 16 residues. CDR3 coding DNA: TGTGCCACCAGTGATTATGGACAGGGACGAACCGGGGAGCTGTTTTTT. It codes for CATSDYGQGRTGELFF.

CDR3 DNA: TGTGCCAGCTCACTCAAGCTAGGGGGGGCTGAAGCTTTCTTT. Translated, it gives CASSLKLGGAEAFF. V usage is TRBV18 and J usage is TRBJ1-1; maybe TRBD1 (6 bases). The CDR3 runs 14 residues. V lost 4 bases and J 6 bases, leaving 15 bases between the germline ends. The germline CDR1 and CDR2 sequences are KGHSH and LQKENI.

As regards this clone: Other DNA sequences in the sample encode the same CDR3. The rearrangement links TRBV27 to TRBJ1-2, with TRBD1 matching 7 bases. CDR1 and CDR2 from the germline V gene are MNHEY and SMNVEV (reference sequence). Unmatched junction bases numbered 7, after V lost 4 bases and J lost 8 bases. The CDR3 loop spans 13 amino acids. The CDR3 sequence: CASSSRDRRGYTF. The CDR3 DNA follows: TGTGCCAGCAGTTCCCGGGACAGACGGGGCTACACCTTC.

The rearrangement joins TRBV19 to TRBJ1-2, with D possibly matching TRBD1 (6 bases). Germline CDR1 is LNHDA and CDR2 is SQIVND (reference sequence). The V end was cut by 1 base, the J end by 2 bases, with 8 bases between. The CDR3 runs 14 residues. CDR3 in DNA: TGTGCCAGTAGTATAGCGGGGGCGAACTATGGCTACACCTTC. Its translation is CASSIAGANYGYTF.

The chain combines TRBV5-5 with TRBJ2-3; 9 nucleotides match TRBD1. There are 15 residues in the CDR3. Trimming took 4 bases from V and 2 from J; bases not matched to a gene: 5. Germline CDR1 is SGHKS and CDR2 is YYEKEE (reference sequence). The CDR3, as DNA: TGTGCCAGCAGCACCACAGGGGGCATCACAGATACGCAGTATTTT. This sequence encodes CASSTTGGITDTQYF.

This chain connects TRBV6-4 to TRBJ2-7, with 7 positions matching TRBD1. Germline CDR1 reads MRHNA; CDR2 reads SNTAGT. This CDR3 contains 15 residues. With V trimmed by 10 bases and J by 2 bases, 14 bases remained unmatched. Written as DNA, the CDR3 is TGTGCCAAACCTTCTACAGGGGAAGGGACCTACGAGCAGTACTTC. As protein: CAKPSTGEGTYEQYF.

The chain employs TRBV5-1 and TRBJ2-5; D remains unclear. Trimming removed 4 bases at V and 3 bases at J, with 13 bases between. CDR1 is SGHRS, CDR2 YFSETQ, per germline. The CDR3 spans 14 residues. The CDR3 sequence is CASSLRQPKETQYF. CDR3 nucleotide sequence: TGCGCCAGCAGCCTTAGACAACCCAAAGAGACCCAGTACTTC.